The 14 T cell receptor beta chains presented below share a single source sample, sequenced in a study of CD8+ T cells in alopecia areata listed by TCRdb under 2018. The library came from the immunoSEQ multiplex PCR assay. For TCR sequencing, RNA was extracted from every sample and reverse transcribed into cDNA to serve as template. TCRdb retrieved this table from immuneACCESS and kept in-frame rearrangements only. Not all clones are present; in checked studies, unresolved V genes account for under half, and no reason is known for the remainder. This sample comprises under 250,000 clones, around 57% of them detected only once. The ten top clones hold around 1.4% of the sample. In the paper's terms, the time point label means: 4 weeks on oral tofacitinib. The treatment or condition tag for this specimen amounts to: oral pan-JAK inhibitor, 5-10 mg twice daily. The material sequenced was CD4+ T cells sorted from blood, taken at week 4, from a patient treated with tofacitinib. The source is a human donor with alopecia areata.

V gene TRBV14 combines with J gene TRBJ2-3; TRBD1 or TRBD2 may be the D gene (5 bases each). This CDR3 is 15 amino acids long. CDR1 is SGHDN and CDR2 is FVKESK in the germline V gene. V was pared by 0 bases and J by 6 bases, with 13 bases between. In DNA form, the CDR3 reads TGTGCCAGCAGCCAAGATGGGACCCCTTGGGATACGCAGTATTTT. Translation: CASSQDGTPWDTQYF. The variable domain in full, completed from reference TRBV14 and TRBJ2-3, reads EAGVTQFPSHSVIEKGQTVTLRCDPISGHDNLYWYRRVMGKEIKFLLHFVKESKQDESGMPNNRFLAERTGGTYSTLKVQPAELEDSGVYFCASSQDGTPWDTQYFGPGTRLTVL.

The genes are TRBV4-3 and TRBJ1-4, with no clear D. The CDR3 spans 16 residues. The ends were cut back, 0 bases at V and 0 bases at J, with 8 bases in the middle. Germline V CDR1 and CDR2: LGHNA, YSLEER. This CDR3 reads CASSQEMAATNEKLFF. The CDR3 region has the DNA TGCGCCAGCAGCCAAGAGATGGCCGCAACTAATGAAAAACTGTTTTTT.

Only a few counts were recorded for this clone. V is TRBV2 and J is TRBJ1-1, with TRBD1 as a possible D gene (6 bases). The CDR3 has 12 residues. V gave up 11 bases and J gave up 3 bases, with 13 bases separating them. Looked up from germline, CDR1 is SNHLY and CDR2 is FYNNEI. The CDR3 loop is CAVRGLDTEAFF. For the CDR3, the DNA is TGTGCCGTTCGGGGGCTCGACACTGAAGCTTTCTTT.

The V gene is TRBV20-1, the J gene TRBJ2-7, with a possible D match to TRBD1 (6 bases). CDR1 DFQATT and CDR2 SNEGSKA come from the germline V gene (reference sequence). This CDR3 contains 11 residues. V dropped 7 bases and J dropped 3 bases, with 10 bases sitting between them. In DNA, the CDR3 is TGCAGTGTTTCGACAGGCTACGAGCAGTACTTC. Translated, it gives CSVSTGYEQYF.

The CDR3 protein is CASSPGTSGGYNEQFF. The CDR3 DNA reads TGTGCCAGCAGCCCCGGTACTAGCGGGGGGTACAATGAGCAGTTCTTC. This chain links TRBV11-3 with TRBJ2-1; 12 positions match TRBD2. CDR1 and CDR2 (germline): SGHNT, YENEEA. V shed 5 bases and J 4 bases; nucleotides not matched to a gene: 6. This CDR3 has 16 residues.

V usage is TRBV5-1 and J usage is TRBJ1-1, with D uncertain. This CDR3 contains 13 residues. Germline lookup yields CDR1 SGHRS and CDR2 YFSETQ. Trimming stripped 5 bases from V and 1 base from J, with 9 bases between. In DNA, the CDR3 is TGCGCCAGCAGAGAACATACGAACACTGAAGCTTTCTTT. It specifies CASREHTNTEAFF. Together with reference TRBV5-1 and TRBJ1-1, the CDR3 gives the full variable domain: KAGVTQTPRYLIKTRGQQVTLSCSPISGHRSVSWYQQTPGQGLQFLFEYFSETQRNKGNFPGRFSGRQFSNSRSEMNVSTLELGDSALYLCASREHTNTEAFFGQGTRLTVV.

The rearrangement joins TRBV29-1 to TRBJ1-2; possibly TRBD1 for D (6 bases). CDR3 size: 14 residues. Trimming took 2 bases from V and 4 from J, leaving 14 bases between them. Looked up from germline, CDR1 is SQVTM and CDR2 is ANQGSEA. CDR3 coding DNA: TGCAGCGTTGAACCCGGGGGCGCGTTCTATGGCTACACCTTC. Protein: CSVEPGGAFYGYTF. The whole variable domain, remainder taken from reference TRBV29-1 and TRBJ1-2, is SAVISQKPSRDICQRGTSLTIQCQVDSQVTMMFWYRQQPGQSLTLIATANQGSEATYESGFVIDKFPISRPNLTFSTLTVSNMSPEDSSIYLCSVEPGGAFYGYTFGSGTRLTVV.

Remarks on this clone: Other DNA sequences in the sample encode the same CDR3. This chain links TRBV4-3 with TRBJ2-5; D gene uncertain. V shed 0 bases and J shed 5 bases, with 7 bases lying between them. There are 13 residues in the CDR3. CDR1 and CDR2 from the germline V gene are LGHNA and YSLEER. In DNA form, the CDR3 reads TGCGCCAGCAGCCAAGATGAAGGGGAGACCCAGTACTTC. Amino acids: CASSQDEGETQYF.

The sample holds a few counts of this clone. Written as DNA, the CDR3 is TGCGCCAGCAGCTCTGGGACTAGCGGGGTCTACGAGCAGTACTTC. Its translation is CASSSGTSGVYEQYF. The V call is TRBV5-1, the J call TRBJ2-7; TRBD2 matches at 13 bases. The CDR3 contains 15 residues. Germline CDR1 SGHRS, CDR2 YFSETQ. The ends lost 3 bases at V and 3 bases at J; junction bases unmatched: 3.

The chain links TRBV5-1 to TRBJ2-2; perhaps TRBD1 as D (6 bases). The germline V gene has CDR1 SGHRS and CDR2 YFSETQ. V dropped 5 bases and J dropped 3 bases, with 14 bases sitting between them. The CDR3 length is 15 residues. The CDR3 bases are TGCGCCAGCAGGAGGGGGTCGTTGGACACCGGGGAGCTGTTTTTT. Translation gives CASRRGSLDTGELFF.

The chain employs TRBV4-1 and TRBJ1-5; D possibly corresponds to TRBD1 (6 bases). Germline loops: CDR1 MGHRA, CDR2 YSYEKL. The CDR3 is 18 residues long. V was trimmed by 4 bases and J by 9 bases, leaving 28 bases between them. The CDR3 here is CASSRVVHDRTTFTPQHF. The DNA of the CDR3 is TGCGCCAGCAGCCGGGTGGTGCACGACAGGACTACTTTTACGCCCCAGCATTTT.

The V and J genes are TRBV5-1 and TRBJ2-3, with D unresolved. Germline lookup yields CDR1 SGHRS and CDR2 YFSETQ. The CDR3 has 13 residues. V lost 0 bases and J lost 7, with 9 bases in between. The CDR3 protein is CASSLDQKYTQYF. The CDR3 DNA is TGCGCCAGCAGCTTGGACCAGAAATATACGCAGTATTTT.

The chain is built from TRBV5-1 and TRBJ2-5; 7 bases agree with TRBD1. Germline V gives CDR1 SGHRS, CDR2 YFSETQ. The CDR3 is made up of 13 amino acids. With V trimmed by 2 bases and J by 3 bases, 1 base remained unmatched. The DNA for the CDR3 is TGCGCCAGCAGCTTCGGGACAGAAGAGACCCAGTACTTC. This translates into CASSFGTEETQYF.

The V and J genes are TRBV14 and TRBJ2-2, with D uncertain. CDR1 is SGHDN, CDR2 FVKESK, per germline. Trimming removed 4 bases at V and 0 bases at J, with 6 bases between. This CDR3 has 14 residues. The CDR3 here is CASSRSANTGELFF. The CDR3 DNA follows: TGTGCCAGCAGCCGGTCCGCGAACACCGGGGAGCTGTTTTTT.